A single sample is the source of the 21 T cell receptor beta chains below, sequenced in a study of blood T cell repertoires in COVID-19. The protocol was immunoSEQ multiplex PCR, while the TCRdb copy is restricted to in-frame clones and leaves out a portion. The table includes 140,000 to 150,000 clones, approximately 80% detected once. The specimen sequenced was peripheral blood. These receptors all stem from a human donor in a cohort sampled during active COVID-19.

The CDR3 DNA follows: TGTGCCAGCAGTCAAAGAGGGTGGGGACTAGCGACAGATACGCAGTATTTT. It translates to CASSQRGWGLATDTQYF. The V gene is TRBV28, the J gene TRBJ2-3; 10 bases match TRBD2. Germline CDR1 is MDHEN and CDR2 is SYDVKM. Unmatched junction bases numbered 11, after V lost 5 bases and J lost 3 bases. This CDR3 has 17 amino acids.

The chain has TRBV5-4 and TRBJ2-1; 7 nucleotides align to TRBD1. Per germline, CDR1 SGHNT and CDR2 YYREEE (reference sequence). The length of the CDR3 is 16 residues. Trimming cost V 5 bases and J 4 bases; bases outside gene matches: 12. The CDR3 region is CASSLQGRGLYNEQFF. CDR3 in DNA: TGTGCCAGCAGTTTACAGGGGCGAGGGTTATACAATGAGCAGTTCTTC.

V usage is TRBV20-1 and J usage is TRBJ1-2; D may be TRBD1 (5 bases). With 3 bases removed from V and 4 bases from J, the gap between germline ends came to 21 bases. This CDR3 comprises 16 residues. Looked up from germline, CDR1 is DFQATT and CDR2 is SNEGSKA (reference sequence). The CDR3 loop reads CSASPTSGGLAYGYTF. DNA of the CDR3: TGCAGTGCTAGTCCTACTAGTGGGGGGTTGGCCTATGGCTACACCTTC.

This clone appeared a single time. This rearrangement joins TRBV30 to TRBJ2-2; weak D call: TRBD2 (6 bases). V was clipped by 4 bases and J by 4 bases, with 16 bases between them. Germline V gene lookup returns CDR1 GTSNPN and CDR2 SVGIG (reference sequence). The CDR3 length is 15 residues. CDR3 coding DNA: TGTGCCTGGATCTGGAGGGGAGTAGTCACCGGGGAGCTGTTTTTT. As protein: CAWIWRGVVTGELFF.

In this sample, this clone is medium-sized. This sequence joins TRBV24-1 and TRBJ2-7; D gene unclear. The CDR3 runs 13 residues. Germline loops: CDR1 KGHDR, CDR2 SFDVKD. With 0 bases removed from V and 4 bases from J, the gap between germline ends came to 6 bases. Here the CDR3 DNA reads TGTGCCACCAGTGATTTGTACGGGTACGAGCAGTACTTC. Protein sequence: CATSDLYGYEQYF.

The V and J genes are TRBV5-1 and TRBJ2-4; D is unresolved. Deletions cut 2 bases from V and 0 bases from J, with 6 bases between. CDR1 is SGHRS, CDR2 YFSETQ, per germline. This CDR3 has 14 residues. The CDR3 region is CASSLNLAKNIQYF. CDR3 DNA: TGCGCCAGCAGCTTAAATCTAGCCAAAAACATTCAGTACTTC.

The sample holds many counts of this clone. V is TRBV21-1 and J is TRBJ2-7; the table's D call of TRBD1 was not tested on the DNA. TRBV21-1 is reported as a pseudogene. The CDR3 runs 16 residues. CDR3 coding DNA: TGTGCCAGCAGCGCCCACTCCGGGACAGGGACCTACGAGCAGTACTTC. The encoded protein is CASSAHSGTGTYEQYF.

This chain joins TRBV2 and TRBJ2-1, with a tentative D call TRBD1 (7 bases). The germline CDR1 and CDR2 sequences are SNHLY and FYNNEI. The CDR3 has 14 residues. V was clipped by 5 bases and J by 9 bases, with 17 bases between them. The DNA for the CDR3 is TGTGCCAGCAGTTCACTAGCCCCAGGGGGTGAGCAGTTCTTC. It codes for CASSSLAPGGEQFF.

The chain carries TRBV6-1 and TRBJ2-5; D is possibly TRBD2 (6 bases). Trimming took off 1 base at V and 2 bases at J, with 11 bases between the two ends. The germline V gene has CDR1 MNHNS and CDR2 SASEGT. There are 15 residues in the CDR3. CDR3 bases: TGTGCCAGCAGTGAAGTGGGACTTTTACAAGAGACCCAGTACTTC. Its translation is CASSEVGLLQETQYF.

The V and J genes are TRBV10-1 and TRBJ2-1, with 12 bases fitting TRBD2. CDR1 is WNHNN, CDR2 SYGVQD, per germline (reference sequence). The CDR3 length is 16 residues. The J segment lost 4 bases and the V segment lost 7 bases, leaving 8 bases of the junction unmatched. CDR3 in amino acids: CASTRTSGVLYNEQFF. For the CDR3, the DNA is TGCGCCAGCACCCGGACTAGCGGGGTACTATACAATGAGCAGTTCTTC.

This sequence joins TRBV5-1 and TRBJ1-1; 12 bases agree with TRBD1. Trimming took 4 bases from V and 9 from J; bases not matched to a gene: 7. CDR3 length: 14 amino acids. CDR1 is SGHRS and CDR2 is YFSETQ in the germline V gene. CDR3 in DNA: TGCGCCAGCAGCCCCGGGACAGGGGGCGCTAAAGCTTTCTTT. Its protein product is CASSPGTGGAKAFF.

V usage is TRBV5-6 and J usage is TRBJ2-3; TRBD2 agrees at 9 bases. Germline V CDR1 and CDR2: SGHDT, YYEEEE. J gave up 2 bases and V 3 bases, and 7 bases lay outside the gene matches. CDR3 size: 16 residues. The CDR3 bases are TGTGCCAGCAGCTCCAATAGCGGGAGCATCACAGATACGCAGTATTTT. Protein: CASSSNSGSITDTQYF.

The J gene is TRBJ1-5, the V gene TRBV29-1; a possible D gene is TRBD1 (6 bases). The V and J ends lost 6 bases and 0 bases respectively, with 12 bases between them. From germline, CDR1 is SQVTM and CDR2 ANQGSEA. The CDR3 is 14 amino acids. CDR3 loop: CSVVQGDSNQPQHF. CDR3 coding DNA: TGCAGCGTAGTACAGGGAGATAGCAATCAGCCCCAGCATTTT. The whole variable domain, remainder taken from reference TRBV29-1 and TRBJ1-5, is SAVISQKPSRDICQRGTSLTIQCQVDSQVTMMFWYRQQPGQSLTLIATANQGSEATYESGFVIDKFPISRPNLTFSTLTVSNMSPEDSSIYLCSVVQGDSNQPQHFGDGTRLSIL.

CDR3 sequence reads: CASSQRRLWGRGESYNEQFF. The DNA of the CDR3 is TGCGCCAGCAGCCAGAGGCGCCTTTGGGGGCGGGGGGAATCCTACAATGAGCAGTTCTTC. V usage is TRBV4-1 and J usage is TRBJ2-1, with 8 bases aligning to TRBD2. V was pared by 3 bases and J by 1 base, with 17 bases of the junction left unmatched. The CDR3 extends over 20 amino acids. Germline loops: CDR1 MGHRA, CDR2 YSYEKL.

This sequence joins TRBV2 and TRBJ1-1; 9 bases fit TRBD1. After removal of 7 bases from V and 4 bases from J, the junction contained 4 bases not matched to a gene. Germline V gives CDR1 SNHLY, CDR2 FYNNEI. CDR3 length: 13 residues. The CDR3 is CASIPGQGTEAFF. CDR3 nucleotide sequence: TGTGCCAGCATCCCGGGACAGGGCACTGAAGCTTTCTTT.

This chain uses TRBV3-1 (or the pseudogene TRBV3-2) with TRBJ1-1, with a weak D call TRBD1 (6 bases). In germline, CDR1 is LGHDT, CDR2 YNNKEL (reference sequence). The CDR3 runs 14 residues. Trimming shortened V by 6 bases and J by 2 bases, and 13 bases separated the two germline ends. The DNA for the CDR3 is TGTGCCAGCAGGCCGGGACACCTTAACACTGAAGCTTTCTTT. Encoded protein: CASRPGHLNTEAFF.

The gene calls are TRBV5-1 and TRBJ2-5; 7 bases line up with TRBD1. J was trimmed by 5 bases and V by 5 bases; bases with no gene match: 9. Germline V lookup: CDR1 SGHRS, CDR2 YFSETQ. The CDR3 spans 14 residues. The CDR3 sequence is CASSQRQGQETQYF. For the CDR3, the DNA is TGCGCCAGCAGTCAGCGACAGGGACAGGAGACCCAGTACTTC.

This chain uses TRBV19 with TRBJ1-1; D possibly corresponds to TRBD1 (6 bases). Trimming took 6 bases from V and 0 from J, leaving 17 bases between them. Germline CDR1 and CDR2: LNHDA and SQIVND (reference sequence). This CDR3 spans 16 amino acids. The CDR3 protein is CASRPISRTVNTEAFF. The CDR3 DNA is TGTGCCAGTAGGCCCATCAGCAGGACAGTGAACACTGAAGCTTTCTTT.

This chain uses TRBV6-5 with TRBJ1-1; D is unresolved. The CDR3 totals 10 residues. V lost 6 bases and J 8 bases, leaving 7 bases between the germline ends. Germline CDR1 reads MNHEY; CDR2 reads SVGAGI. In nucleotides, the CDR3 is TGTGCCAGCAGGGGGAGCGAAGCTTTCTTT. Protein: CASRGSEAFF.

This chain links TRBV5-1 with TRBJ1-1; D is unclear. With 4 bases removed from V and 1 base from J, the gap between germline ends came to 8 bases. CDR3 size: 13 residues. Germline-derived CDR1 and CDR2 are SGHRS and YFSETQ. In DNA form, the CDR3 reads TGCGCCAGCAGCCTGTCACAGAACACTGAAGCTTTCTTT. It specifies CASSLSQNTEAFF.

This clone was recorded once. J is TRBJ1-2 and V is TRBV2, with 9 bases fitting TRBD1. Germline V gene data show CDR1 as SNHLY and CDR2 as FYNNEI. V was pared by 4 bases and J by 8 bases, with 2 bases of the junction left unmatched. The CDR3 runs to 12 residues. CDR3: CASSGDREGYTF. CDR3 nucleotides: TGTGCCAGCAGTGGGGACAGGGAAGGCTACACCTTC.